Detailed here is one TCR beta chain. This entry belongs to a study of blood T cell repertoires in COVID-19. Whole-study context: The samples span acute and convalescent COVID-19 from the United States, Italy and Spain. The cDNA or gDNA used as material had been derived from T cells, B-cell-depleted T cells, or PBMCs.

This CDR3 has 15 residues. Looked up from germline, CDR1 is SGDLS and CDR2 is YYNGEE. Trimming took 0 bases from V and 3 from J; bases not matched to a gene: 4. Original data processing: Scientists estimated how many nucleated cells there were by amplifying reference gene primers. Generated by immunoSEQ multiplex PCR, the TCRdb table keeps only in-frame clones and is missing some. Clone size and V and J calls were adopted from that table, with D and trimming inferred from the DNA. The table shows hundreds of thousands of clones, with less than 90% occurring only once. This clonotype originated in a woman of 80 years or more with active or convalescent COVID-19. Sequencing input: peripheral blood. This rearrangement joins TRBV9 to TRBJ2-7, with 9 bases lining up with TRBD2. Here the CDR3 reads CASSVAPSGDYEQYF. CDR3 nucleotides: TGTGCCAGCAGCGTAGCGCCTAGCGGGGACTACGAGCAGTACTTC.